Presented here are 9 T cell receptor beta chains from one specimen sequenced in a study of T cells in Graves' hyperthyroidism and ophthalmopathy. TCR beta CDR3 regions were amplified from RNA transcripts. The HTBI set primed first-round TCR CDR3 RT-PCR. TCRdb reanalysed the multiplex PCR reads using MiXCR and keeps one entry per CDR3 protein. The sample includes a few hundred thousand distinct CDR3 sequences, more than 45% of them seen just once. Sequenced material: peripheral blood or thyroid tissue (not recorded which). These receptors were taken from a woman between 18 and 29 years old with Graves' hyperthyroidism.

This clonotype was counted ten times or more. The J gene is TRBJ1-2, the V gene TRBV4-2; maybe TRBD1 (5 bases). This CDR3 spans 14 amino acids. From germline, CDR1 is LGHNA and CDR2 YNFKEQ. Trimming left V 3 bases short and J 7 bases short, with 15 bases between. In nucleotides, the CDR3 is TGTGCCAGCAGCCAGGGGGGGACTGCAATTGGCTACACCTTC. It translates to CASSQGGTAIGYTF.

Comment on this clonotype: The junction and the germline gene differ at one end; a read error may be behind it. The chain links TRBV10-3 to TRBJ2-6, with 12 bases aligning to TRBD1. This CDR3 has 16 residues. Looked up from germline, CDR1 is ENHRY and CDR2 is SYGVKD. The CDR3 protein is CANGTGGYSGANVLTF. In nucleotides, the CDR3 is TGTGCCAACGGGACAGGGGGCTACTCTGGGGCCAACGTCCTGACCTTC.

This clonotype was observed a single time. CDR3 sequence reads: CASSRPTLAGGPCEQYF. CDR3 coding DNA: TGTGCCAGCAGTCGACCCACGCTAGCGGGAGGGCCCTGCGAGCAGTACTTC. The chain joins TRBV13 to TRBJ2-7; 12 positions agree with TRBD2. Germline CDR1 is PRHDT and CDR2 is FYEKMQ (reference sequence). This CDR3 spans 17 amino acids. The J segment lost 6 bases and the V segment lost 6 bases, leaving 15 bases of the junction unmatched. The full variable domain, rest sourced from reference TRBV13 and TRBJ2-7, is AAGVIQSPRHLIKEKRETATLKCYPIPRHDTVYWYQQGPGQDPQFLISFYEKMQSDKGSIPDRFSAQQFSDYHSELNMSSLELGDSALYFCASSRPTLAGGPCEQYFGPGTRLTVT.

On this clonotype: A much bigger clone sits one base away, suggesting this may be a read error. The chain uses TRBV10-3 and TRBJ2-7, with TRBD2 identical over 7 bases. V shed 4 bases and J 7 bases; nucleotides not matched to a gene: 13. CDR1 is ENHRY and CDR2 is SYGVKD in the germline V gene. The CDR3 extends over 15 amino acids. CDR3 in amino acids: CAISVEWEGRDEQYF. Here the CDR3 DNA reads TGTGCCATCAGTGTTGAGTGGGAGGGCAGAGATGAGCAGTACTTC.

Many counts were recorded for this clonotype. The chain employs TRBV20-1 and TRBJ2-5; 9 bases map to TRBD1. This CDR3 contains 13 residues. Germline V lookup: CDR1 DFQATT, CDR2 SNEGSKA (reference sequence). V shed 6 bases, J shed 1 base, and the junction held 3 bases outside the gene matches. CDR3 coding DNA: TGCAGTGCGAGGGGACAGGGCCAAGAGACCCAGTACTTC. Its translation is CSARGQGQETQYF.

A few counts support this clonotype. The rearrangement joins TRBV4-1 to TRBJ1-5; 7 bases fit TRBD1. Germline CDR1 reads MGHRA; CDR2 reads YSYEKL. J was trimmed by 5 bases and V by 0 bases; bases with no gene match: 10. This CDR3 comprises 17 residues. The CDR3: CASSQERGLEGDQPQHF. CDR3 coding DNA: TGCGCCAGCAGCCAAGAAAGGGGGCTGGAGGGTGATCAGCCCCAGCATTTT.

The rearrangement uses TRBV4-1 and TRBJ1-5; tentatively, D is TRBD1 (6 bases). Germline V gene data show CDR1 as MGHRA and CDR2 as YSYEKL. CDR3 length equals 17 residues. Deletions cut 2 bases from V and 0 bases from J, with 14 bases between. CDR3 amino acids: CASSQPTGHLSNQPQHF. The CDR3 bases are TGCGCCAGCAGCCAACCCACGGGACACCTTAGCAATCAGCCCCAGCATTTT.

This clonotype appeared many times. The chain combines TRBV10-3 with TRBJ2-5; maybe TRBD2 (6 bases). CDR1 and CDR2 (germline): ENHRY, SYGVKD. The CDR3 length is 13 residues. Trimming took 2 bases from V and 4 from J, leaving 8 bases between them. CDR3 bases: TGTGCCATCAGTGAGGGGACTGGAGAGACCCAGTACTTC. It is translated as CAISEGTGETQYF.

The V call is TRBV7-6, the J call TRBJ2-5, with D maybe TRBD1 (5 bases). The CDR3 has 16 residues. Germline V gene data show CDR1 as SGHVS and CDR2 as FNYEAQ. Trimming removed 5 bases at V and 4 bases at J, with 20 bases between. CDR3 DNA sequence: TGTGCCAGCAGCAGGGGCATTGGGCCCGTAGGAGAGACCCAGTACTTC. Translated, it gives CASSRGIGPVGETQYF.